These 30 T cell receptor beta chains were all obtained from the same sample, sequenced in a study of CD8+CD57+ T cells in acquired aplastic anemia. Sequencing involved patients with CD8+CD57+ cell expansion previously shown by flow cytometry. Researchers used genomic DNA as the template to profile TCR beta VDJ and CDR3. TCRdb re-analysed the reads in MiXCR, keeping a single row per CDR3 protein. The table includes 150,000 to 160,000 distinct CDR3 sequences, over 50% detected once. Material for sequencing was sorted CD4+, CD8+, or CD8+CD57+ T cells (not recorded which) from PBMCs. The receptors come from a human donor with aplastic anemia.

This clonotype was recorded at least ten times. The chain joins TRBV7-9 to TRBJ1-4; D possibly corresponds to TRBD1 (5 bases). This CDR3 has 16 amino acids. Germline V gene data show CDR1 as SEHNR and CDR2 as FQNEAQ (reference sequence). V was cut by 6 bases and J by 5 bases, with 19 bases left in between. This CDR3 is CASRPPGPTTNEKLFF. The CDR3 nucleotides read TGTGCCAGCAGACCCCCGGGACCGACCACGAATGAAAAACTGTTTTTT.

This clonotype came up many times. The chain joins TRBV15 to TRBJ1-2, with D possibly being TRBD1 (5 bases). The CDR3 length is 14 residues. Germline V lookup: CDR1 LNHNV, CDR2 YYDKDF (reference sequence). Deletions cut 0 bases from V and 8 bases from J, with 13 bases between. CDR3 DNA: TGTGCCACCAGCAGAGATCTGGGGCGGGGGGGCTACACCTTC. This gives the protein CATSRDLGRGGYTF.

This clonotype has at least ten counts. V gene TRBV4-1 combines with J gene TRBJ2-7; D is unclear. CDR3 length equals 15 residues. CDR1 and CDR2 (germline): MGHRA, YSYEKL. V was cut by 1 base and J by 2 bases, with 12 bases left in between. CDR3 loop: CASSQVSATTYEQYF. The DNA of the CDR3 is TGCGCCAGCAGCCAAGTTAGTGCCACGACCTACGAGCAGTACTTC.

The table lists this clonotype with a count of one. The V gene is TRBV29-1, the J gene TRBJ2-1, with D maybe TRBD2 (5 bases). Trimming left V 4 bases short and J 9 bases short, with 13 bases between. CDR1 and CDR2 from the germline V gene are SQVTM and ANQGSEA. This CDR3 region has 12 residues. CDR3 sequence reads: CSVGAGPGEQFF. CDR3 coding DNA: TGCAGCGTTGGGGCGGGTCCGGGTGAGCAGTTCTTC.

In this sample, this clonotype turned up once. J is TRBJ2-3 and V is TRBV7-7, with 11 bases aligning to TRBD2. This CDR3 has 15 residues. V was pared by 3 bases and J by 8 bases, with 7 bases of the junction left unmatched. Germline CDR1 SSHAT, CDR2 FNYEAQ (reference sequence). The CDR3 sequence: CASSFSGGARGTQYF. The CDR3 bases are TGTGCCAGCAGCTTTAGCGGGGGGGCGAGGGGTACGCAGTATTTT.

This clonotype was found many times. The V call is TRBV6-1, the J call TRBJ2-1; no reliable D call. Germline V gene sequence: CDR1 MNHNS, CDR2 SASEGT. This CDR3 has 15 residues. V was cut by 2 bases and J by 5 bases, with 13 bases left in between. This CDR3 reads CASSELRLPHNEQFF. CDR3 nucleotide sequence: TGTGCCAGCAGTGAATTGCGGCTACCGCACAATGAGCAGTTCTTC.

This clonotype was seen at least ten times. The rearrangement links TRBV20-1 to TRBJ2-7; TRBD1 aligns across 8 bases. The CDR3 is made up of 16 amino acids. V trimming: 7 bases; J trimming: 4 bases; junction bases outside the gene matches: 18. Germline assignment: CDR1 DFQATT and CDR2 SNEGSKA (reference sequence). Here the CDR3 reads CSVQPHEGQAPYEQYF. Here the CDR3 DNA reads TGCAGTGTACAACCACACGAGGGACAGGCCCCGTACGAGCAGTACTTC.

This clonotype was seen at least ten times. The rearrangement links TRBV10-3 to TRBJ1-1, with D perhaps matching TRBD1 (6 bases). Germline V gene lookup returns CDR1 ENHRY and CDR2 SYGVKD. The CDR3 contains 14 residues. The ends were cut back, 0 bases at V and 6 bases at J, with 11 bases in the middle. The DNA for the CDR3 is TGTGCCATCAGTGAGTCGGGGGGGGCGGCTGAAGCTTTCTTT. This translates into CAISESGGAAEAFF.

V is TRBV9 and J is TRBJ1-2; D remains ambiguous. The CDR3 loop spans 12 amino acids. Germline V gene lookup returns CDR1 SGDLS and CDR2 YYNGEE. V was clipped by 7 bases and J by 5 bases, with 12 bases between them. The DNA for the CDR3 is TGTGCCAGCGCCGAGGGAGGGTATGGCTACACCTTC. Encoded protein: CASAEGGYGYTF.

A few counts support this clonotype. The V and J genes are TRBV4-2 and TRBJ2-1; tentative D call: TRBD2 (7 bases). CDR3 length equals 18 residues. CDR1 and CDR2 from the germline V gene are LGHNA and YNFKEQ. V was trimmed by 0 bases and J by 6 bases, leaving 21 bases between them. This CDR3 reads CASSQDGGEGGAINEQFF. The CDR3 DNA is TGTGCCAGCAGCCAAGACGGGGGAGAAGGGGGGGCCATCAATGAGCAGTTCTTC.

In this sample, this clonotype turned up once. The gene calls are TRBV7-9 and TRBJ1-1, with a tentative D call TRBD1 (5 bases). Germline-derived CDR1 and CDR2 are SEHNR and FQNEAQ (reference sequence). The CDR3 loop spans 11 amino acids. The ends were cut back, 2 bases at V and 8 bases at J, with 6 bases in the middle. The CDR3 is CASSLWGEAFF. CDR3 sequence (DNA): TGTGCCAGCAGCTTATGGGGGGAAGCTTTCTTT.

V usage is TRBV9 and J usage is TRBJ1-2; 11 nucleotides line up with TRBD1. CDR3 length: 12 amino acids. Germline V lookup: CDR1 SGDLS, CDR2 YYNGEE. V dropped 7 bases and J dropped 6; count of bases not matched to a gene: 2. CDR3 in amino acids: CASGDRGDGYTF. The CDR3, as DNA: TGTGCCAGCGGGGACAGGGGGGATGGCTACACCTTC.

There are many counts of this clonotype. The rearrangement joins TRBV5-1 to TRBJ2-1, with TRBD1 matching 8 bases. Germline trimming cut 1 base from V and 4 bases from J; bases unmatched to any gene: 7. The CDR3 is 16 amino acids. The germline V gene encodes CDR1 SGHRS and CDR2 YFSETQ. The CDR3 is CASSLKGTGIYNEQFF. The DNA for the CDR3 is TGCGCCAGCAGCTTGAAGGGGACAGGTATTTACAATGAGCAGTTCTTC.

Only one count was recorded for this clonotype. The chain uses TRBV11-2 and TRBJ1-2; D is possibly TRBD1 (5 bases). The CDR3 runs to 16 residues. Germline lookup yields CDR1 SGHAT and CDR2 FQNNGV. The ends were cut back, 1 base at V and 2 bases at J, with 14 bases in the middle. This CDR3 is CASSLVGQGGNYGYTF. The CDR3 DNA sequence: TGTGCCAGCAGCTTAGTCGGGCAGGGAGGGAACTATGGCTACACCTTC.

CDR3 in DNA: TGTGCCAGCAGTGAAGACTTCGAGCAGTACTTC. Translation: CASSEDFEQYF. J is TRBJ2-7 and V is TRBV2; D gene unclear. Germline loops: CDR1 SNHLY, CDR2 FYNNEI. The CDR3 runs to 11 residues. Trimming removed 1 base at V and 6 bases at J, with 4 bases between.

This clonotype was found many times. The chain joins TRBV12-3 or TRBV12-4 to TRBJ2-2, with D tentatively TRBD1 (5 bases). V was trimmed by 3 bases and J by 8 bases, leaving 10 bases between them. The CDR3 loop spans 13 amino acids. CDR3 sequence (DNA): TGTGCCAGCAGTTTTGGGGCCGTGGGGGAGCTGTTTTTT. This gives the protein CASSFGAVGELFF.

To note about this clonotype: At one boundary the junction diverges from the germline segment, which might be a read error. The rearrangement links TRBV20-1 to TRBJ2-5; D remains ambiguous. Germline V gives CDR1 DFQATT, CDR2 SNEGSKA (reference sequence). CDR3 length equals 11 residues. CDR3 sequence reads: CSARVEEAQYF. In DNA form, the CDR3 reads TGCAGTGCTAGAGTTGAAGAGGCCCAGTACTTC.

The rearrangement uses TRBV19 and TRBJ2-1; 8 positions match TRBD2. This CDR3 spans 14 amino acids. The germline V gene encodes CDR1 LNHDA and CDR2 SQIVND (reference sequence). V shed 5 bases, J shed 5 bases, and the junction held 5 bases outside the gene matches. As DNA, the CDR3 is TGTGCCAGTAGTCAACTAGCGGTAAACAATGAGCAGTTCTTC. It encodes CASSQLAVNNEQFF.

This chain links TRBV11-2 with TRBJ1-6; no definite D call. Germline V CDR1 and CDR2: SGHAT, FQNNGV. The V gene lost 2 bases and the J gene lost 14 bases, with 13 bases spanning the gap. The CDR3 is 13 amino acids. The CDR3 bases are TGTGCCAGCAGCTTACTCCTCTGGGATTCCCTCCACTTT. Translation: CASSLLLWDSLHF.

This clonotype has at least ten counts. V gene TRBV6-5 combines with J gene TRBJ2-3; the match to TRBD2 covers 8 bases. The CDR3 extends over 16 amino acids. Per the germline V gene, CDR1 is MNHEY and CDR2 is SVGAGI. V gave up 0 bases and J gave up 1 base; unmatched junction bases: 3. CDR3 sequence: CASSYSSRGGTDTQYF. The CDR3 DNA sequence: TGTGCCAGCAGTTACTCCTCGCGGGGGGGCACAGATACGCAGTATTTT.

This clonotype was seen more than once but under ten times. The rearrangement links TRBV6-2 or TRBV6-3 to TRBJ2-1, with TRBD2 matching 9 bases. Germline V CDR1 and CDR2: MNHEY, SVGEGT. Trimming cost V 5 bases and J 6 bases; bases outside gene matches: 5. The length of the CDR3 is 14 residues. Here the CDR3 reads CASSSGGGANEQFF. The CDR3, as DNA: TGTGCCAGCAGTAGCGGCGGGGGGGCCAATGAGCAGTTCTTC.

In its sample, this clonotype was seen many times. The genes are TRBV4-2 and TRBJ2-1, with D possibly being TRBD1 (7 bases). CDR1 LGHNA and CDR2 YNFKEQ come from the germline V gene. The CDR3 has 16 residues. Trimming left V 5 bases short and J 0 bases short, with 14 bases between. In DNA form, the CDR3 reads TGTGCCAGCAGCGCCTCCAGGGGGGACTCCTACAATGAGCAGTTCTTC. Its protein is CASSASRGDSYNEQFF.

This chain uses TRBV7-9 with TRBJ2-7; 9 nucleotides line up with TRBD2. Germline CDR1 and CDR2: SEHNR and FQNEAQ (reference sequence). The CDR3 length is 13 residues. V was pared by 5 bases and J by 5 bases, with 4 bases of the junction left unmatched. CDR3 DNA: TGTGCCAGCAGCGCGGGAGGGGGCAACGAGCAGTACTTC. This codes for CASSAGGGNEQYF.

This clonotype was detected a few times. The rearrangement links TRBV29-1 to TRBJ2-7; the match to TRBD1 covers 9 bases. The trim removed 6 bases at V and 2 bases at J, leaving 5 bases unmatched. There are 13 residues in the CDR3. Germline CDR1 SQVTM, CDR2 ANQGSEA. CDR3 coding DNA: TGCAGCGTCGGACAGGGGATCGCCTACGAGCAGTACTTC. Its translation: CSVGQGIAYEQYF.

The chain couples TRBV30 to TRBJ1-6; D might be TRBD1 (5 bases). In germline, CDR1 is GTSNPN, CDR2 SVGIG (reference sequence). The V end was cut by 4 bases, the J end by 4 bases, with 14 bases between. The CDR3 length is 15 residues. CDR3 DNA sequence: TGTGCCTGGAAGGACACTTCGGGTTATAATTCACCCCTCCACTTT. This codes for CAWKDTSGYNSPLHF.

The chain couples TRBV4-1 to TRBJ2-7, with a possible D match to TRBD2 (6 bases). Germline CDR1 is MGHRA and CDR2 is YSYEKL. This CDR3 is 15 amino acids long. V was pared by 1 base and J by 2 bases, with 12 bases between. In nucleotides, the CDR3 is TGCGCCAGCAGCCAAGCGGGGGTTAGTACCTACGAGCAGTACTTC. Translating gives CASSQAGVSTYEQYF.

The chain is built from TRBV4-3 and TRBJ2-5, with a possible D match to TRBD2 (6 bases). Germline CDR1 and CDR2: LGHNA and YSLEER. The CDR3 extends over 15 amino acids. V was trimmed by 0 bases and J by 7 bases, leaving 15 bases between them. DNA for the CDR3: TGCGCCAGCAGCCAAGAGACCGGGTTGGGGGGGACCCAGTACTTC. Residues: CASSQETGLGGTQYF.

This clonotype occurred many times. The rearrangement joins TRBV16 to TRBJ2-7; the D is unclear. Trimming cost V 0 bases and J 6 bases, with 9 bases left between them. This CDR3 is 13 amino acids long. Germline assignment: CDR1 KGHSY and CDR2 FQNENV. The CDR3 spells CASSQSRWAEQYF. The DNA of the CDR3 is TGTGCCAGCAGCCAATCGCGATGGGCCGAGCAGTACTTC. The full variable domain, in which reference TRBV16 and TRBJ2-7 provide the parts outside the CDR3, is GEEVAQTPKHLVRGEGQKAKLYCAPIKGHSYVFWYQQVLKNEFKFLISFQNENVFDETGMPKERFSAKCLPNSPCSLEIQATKLEDSAVYFCASSQSRWAEQYFGPGTRLTVT.

The gene calls are TRBV5-6 and TRBJ2-3, with D possibly being TRBD1 or TRBD2 (6 bases each). The CDR3 runs to 13 residues. Germline V gene sequence: CDR1 SGHDT, CDR2 YYEEEE. Trimming took 6 bases from V and 6 from J, leaving 14 bases between them. The CDR3 DNA reads as TGTGCCAGCAAGGGGGGCTCCGGGGATACGCAGTATTTT. Encoded protein: CASKGGSGDTQYF.

This clonotype appeared many times. The chain couples TRBV14 to TRBJ1-2; D is unresolved. V lost 0 bases and J lost 4, with 15 bases in between. The CDR3 totals 16 residues. Looked up from germline, CDR1 is SGHDN and CDR2 is FVKESK. The CDR3 DNA reads TGTGCCAGCAGCCAAGATAGCCACGGTGGGGTCTATGGCTACACCTTC. Translation: CASSQDSHGGVYGYTF.